The entry below describes one T cell receptor (beta chain). Its antigen is not known. Full-length variable regions came from constant-region reverse primers plus semi-nested Nested Universal Primer A PCR. From the 5' RACE reads, TCRdb called clonotypes with MiXCR, one entry per CDR3 protein. The table has approximately 11,000 distinct CDR3 sequences, more than 40% seen once. V was pared by 6 bases and J by 4 bases, with 9 bases between. The CDR3 runs 12 residues. Study observations and caveats: Tumor Tregs overlapped most with tumor, then blood, naive CD4+ cells.

CD25-based Treg depletion was applied to purified naive CD4+ T cells. The TCR was taken from a female donor with breast cancer. The source material was tumor-infiltrating naive CD4+ T cells sorted from the breast tumor. The subset: naive CD4+ T cells, CD4+CD45RA+CD25-. The chain is built from TRBV12-3 or TRBV12-4 and TRBJ1-2; D is unresolved. The CDR3 DNA reads TGTGCCAGCAGCCCCAGCTCCTATGGCTACACCTTC. This gives the protein CASSPSSYGYTF.